These T cell receptor beta chains were read from a single sample in a study of T-cell memory formation after mild COVID-19. TCRdb reprocessed the 5' RACE reads via MiXCR and lists one record per CDR3 protein. In the table there are 25,000 to 35,000 distinct CDR3 sequences, around 6.8% of which are singletons. The sequenced sample consisted of PBMCs or a T cell subset sorted from them (not recorded which). Receptors originate from an adult woman who had mild COVID-19 (a few samples of this study predate the infection). Cell type and time point are not known. Both conserved end residues are part of each CDR3. The D gene is left open where the match is weak. Clone size is stated in some rows and not others, as once, few, many or a class when expanded.

clone size,V gene,J gene,D gene,CDR3 protein,CDR3 DNA
many,TRBV14,TRBJ2-1,TRBD1,CASSLWTGGSSGEQFF,TGTGCCAGCAGCCTGTGGACAGGCGGCTCGAGCGGTGAGCAGTTCTTC
many,TRBV11-2,TRBJ1-5,-,CASSSEVSNQPQHF,TGTGCCAGCAGCTCGGAAGTAAGCAATCAGCCCCAGCATTTT
-,TRBV7-9,TRBJ2-1,TRBD1,CASSLAMGQGFDEQFF,TGTGCCAGCAGCTTAGCGATGGGACAGGGATTTGATGAGCAGTTCTTC
many,TRBV5-1,TRBJ1-2,-,CASSLVGETDISNYGYTF,TGCGCCAGCAGCTTGGTGGGTGAAACCGACATTTCTAACTATGGCTACACCTTC
many,TRBV2,TRBJ1-2,-,CASSGQSNYGYTF,TGTGCCAGCAGTGGACAGTCTAACTATGGCTACACCTTC
-,TRBV6-5,TRBJ2-7,-,CASTRDYEQYF,TGTGCCAGCACACGAGACTACGAGCAGTACTTC
many,TRBV3-1,TRBJ2-7,TRBD1,CASSQAAGGSYEQYF,TGTGCCAGCAGCCAAGCGGCAGGGGGCTCCTACGAGCAGTACTTC
many,TRBV27,TRBJ2-1,-,CASSYSGYDNEQFF,TGTGCCAGCAGTTATAGCGGATATGACAATGAGCAGTTCTTC
many,TRBV9,TRBJ2-5,-,CASSVGPGLEETQYF,TGTGCCAGCAGCGTAGGTCCGGGGCTGGAGGAGACCCAGTACTTC
medium-sized,TRBV7-2,TRBJ2-7,TRBD2,CASSPTPRLAVDYEQYF,TGTGCCAGCAGCCCTACCCCCAGACTAGCGGTTGACTACGAGCAGTACTTC
many,TRBV7-3,TRBJ2-3,-,CASSLMSGASDTQYF,TGTGCCAGCAGCTTGATGTCGGGGGCGTCAGATACGCAGTATTTT
many,TRBV5-1,TRBJ2-5,-,CASSLDGSELGTQYF,TGCGCCAGCAGCTTGGACGGGAGCGAGTTGGGGACCCAGTACTTC
many,TRBV5-1,TRBJ1-1,-,CASSDTQGGAFF,TGCGCCAGCAGCGACACACAGGGAGGAGCTTTCTTT
-,TRBV12-3/TRBV12-4,TRBJ2-7,-,CASSPLRTASYEQYF,TGTGCCAGCAGTCCGCTAAGGACAGCCTCCTACGAGCAGTACTTC
many,TRBV13,TRBJ2-3,-,CASSLVFGVSTDTQYF,TGTGCCAGCAGCTTAGTGTTCGGGGTTAGCACAGATACGCAGTATTTT
many,TRBV12-3/TRBV12-4,TRBJ1-2,TRBD1,CASSSGQGAYGYTF,TGTGCCAGCAGCTCTGGACAGGGTGCCTATGGCTACACCTTC
many,TRBV18,TRBJ2-1,-,CASSPPTTFDSEQFF,TGTGCCAGCTCACCACCGACTACGTTTGACAGTGAGCAGTTCTTC
many,TRBV24-1,TRBJ2-5,TRBD2,CATSGPGLAGAPQETQYF,TGTGCCACCAGTGGACCCGGGCTAGCGGGAGCTCCCCAAGAGACCCAGTACTTC
many,TRBV5-1,TRBJ2-7,-,CASSLSQLKPYEQYF,TGCGCCAGCAGCTTGAGTCAGCTGAAACCCTACGAGCAGTACTTC
many,TRBV2,TRBJ2-7,TRBD2,CASVELAGNEQYF,TGTGCCAGCGTGGAACTAGCGGGAAACGAGCAGTACTTC
many,TRBV12-3/TRBV12-4,TRBJ1-1,-,CASSFWGGNTEAFF,TGTGCCAGCAGTTTTTGGGGCGGGAACACTGAAGCTTTCTTT
many,TRBV14,TRBJ2-7,TRBD1,CASSRRTGVSYEQYF,TGTGCCAGCAGCCGAAGGACAGGGGTATCCTACGAGCAGTACTTC
many,TRBV25-1,TRBJ1-5,-,CASSEGGSGFRNQPQHF,TGTGCCAGCAGTGAAGGGGGATCAGGGTTTCGGAATCAGCCCCAGCATTTT
-,TRBV4-3,TRBJ2-3,TRBD2,CASSPELAGGPDTQYF,TGCGCCAGCAGCCCCGAACTAGCGGGGGGGCCAGATACGCAGTATTTT
many,TRBV27,TRBJ2-5,TRBD2,CASSLYSGSGETQYF,TGTGCCAGCAGCCTCTATAGCGGGAGCGGGGAGACCCAGTACTTC
many,TRBV7-2,TRBJ2-7,TRBD2,CASSLSLAGGSSYEQYF,TGTGCCAGCAGCTTAAGCCTAGCGGGAGGAAGTTCCTACGAGCAGTACTTC
many,TRBV30,TRBJ1-2,-,CAWSNGGYGYTF,TGTGCCTGGAGTAATGGAGGCTATGGCTACACCTTC
many,TRBV2,TRBJ1-1,-,CASSGGWGLDTEAFF,TGTGCCAGCAGTGGCGGATGGGGTTTGGACACTGAAGCTTTCTTT
many,TRBV5-5,TRBJ1-5,-,CASSLGTHNQPQHF,TGTGCCAGCAGCTTGGGGACCCATAATCAGCCCCAGCATTTT
many,TRBV15,TRBJ1-3,-,CATSRDKGPAKGYSGNTIYF,TGTGCCACCAGCAGAGATAAGGGACCGGCGAAGGGCTACTCTGGAAACACCATATATTTT
many,TRBV10-3,TRBJ2-7,-,CAIGRELDYEQYF,TGTGCCATCGGACGGGAGCTGGATTACGAGCAGTACTTC
-,TRBV4-3,TRBJ1-5,-,CASSQDLSQPQHF,TGCGCCAGCAGCCAAGATCTAAGTCAGCCCCAGCATTTT
many,TRBV6-1,TRBJ2-1,TRBD2,CASSGTGTSGRDEQFF,TGTGCCAGCAGCGGTACCGGGACTAGCGGGAGAGATGAGCAGTTCTTC
medium-sized,TRBV12-3/TRBV12-4,TRBJ2-7,TRBD1,CASSAGQGAYEQYF,TGTGCCAGCAGTGCCGGACAGGGCGCCTACGAGCAGTACTTC
many,TRBV7-9,TRBJ1-1,TRBD1,CASSLSGGQAEAFF,TGTGCCAGCAGCCTTAGTGGGGGACAGGCTGAAGCTTTCTTT
many,TRBV7-3,TRBJ2-7,-,CASSPRQGPVYEQYF,TGTGCCAGCAGCCCGCGCCAGGGGCCAGTCTACGAGCAGTACTTC
many,TRBV24-1,TRBJ2-7,-,CATSDAATYEQYF,TGTGCCACCAGTGACGCTGCTACCTACGAGCAGTACTTC
-,TRBV30,TRBJ2-5,-,CAWGRGHQETQYF,TGTGCCTGGGGACGGGGGCACCAAGAGACCCAGTACTTC
many,TRBV3-1,TRBJ2-2,-,CASSRTTGELFF,TGTGCCAGCAGCCGGACCACCGGGGAGCTGTTTTTT
many,TRBV20-1,TRBJ1-2,TRBD1,CSASNRGQGNYGYTF,TGCAGTGCTAGTAATCGGGGACAGGGAAACTATGGCTACACCTTC
many,TRBV16,TRBJ1-4,-,CASSQSGRKGEKLFF,TGTGCCAGCAGCCAATCCGGGAGGAAAGGTGAAAAACTGTTTTTT
-,TRBV3-1,TRBJ1-1,-,CASSQVASNTEAFF,TGTGCCAGCAGCCAAGTCGCATCAAACACTGAAGCTTTCTTT
many,TRBV7-2,TRBJ2-1,-,CASSVQTEDEQFF,TGTGCCAGCAGCGTTCAAACTGAAGATGAGCAGTTCTTC
medium-sized,TRBV2,TRBJ2-7,TRBD2,CASLLASGYEQYF,TGTGCCAGCCTGTTGGCTAGCGGCTACGAGCAGTACTTC
few,TRBV7-2,TRBJ1-5,-,CASSSLGVGQPQHF,TGTGCCAGCAGCTCGCTGGGGGTGGGTCAGCCCCAGCATTTT
many,TRBV5-1,TRBJ2-7,TRBD2,CASSPGLGYYEQYF,TGCGCCAGCAGCCCGGGACTAGGTTACTACGAGCAGTACTTC
many,TRBV11-2,TRBJ1-2,-,CASSLDWGYGYTF,TGTGCCAGCAGCTTAGATTGGGGCTATGGCTACACCTTC
many,TRBV7-9,TRBJ2-1,-,CASSSGLVVFF,TGTGCCAGCAGCTCGGGACTGGTTGTGTTCTTC
many,TRBV20-1,TRBJ1-6,TRBD1,CSIRGDNSPLHF,TGCAGTATCAGGGGGGATAATTCACCCCTCCACTTT